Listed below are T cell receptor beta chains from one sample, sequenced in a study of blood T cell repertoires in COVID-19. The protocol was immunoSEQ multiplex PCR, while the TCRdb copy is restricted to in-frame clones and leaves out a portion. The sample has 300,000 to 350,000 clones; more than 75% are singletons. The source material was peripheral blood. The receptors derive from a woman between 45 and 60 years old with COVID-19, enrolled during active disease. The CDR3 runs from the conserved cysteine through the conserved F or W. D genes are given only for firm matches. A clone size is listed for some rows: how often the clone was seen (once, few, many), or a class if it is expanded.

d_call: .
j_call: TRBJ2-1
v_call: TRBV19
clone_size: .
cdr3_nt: TGTGCCAGTAAAACCTACGGGAGTAAACTTACTGAGCAGTTCTTC
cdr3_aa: CASKTYGSKLTEQFF

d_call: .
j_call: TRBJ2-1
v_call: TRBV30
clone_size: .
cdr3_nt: TGTGCCTGGAGTGTGGAGGATGAGCAGTTCTTC
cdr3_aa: CAWSVEDEQFF

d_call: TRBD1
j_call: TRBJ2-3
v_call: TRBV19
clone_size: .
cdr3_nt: TGTGCCAGTAGGATTGGACAGGTGGGCCCAGATACGCAGTATTTT
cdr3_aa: CASRIGQVGPDTQYF

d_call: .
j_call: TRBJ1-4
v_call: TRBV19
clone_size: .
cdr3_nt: TGTGCCAGTAGTAGGGCAGCAACAACTAATGAAAAACTGTTTTTT
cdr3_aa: CASSRAATTNEKLFF

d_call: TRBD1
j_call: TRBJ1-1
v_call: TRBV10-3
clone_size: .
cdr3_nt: TGTGCCATCGGACAGGGTTTGAACACTGAAGCTTTCTTT
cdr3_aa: CAIGQGLNTEAFF

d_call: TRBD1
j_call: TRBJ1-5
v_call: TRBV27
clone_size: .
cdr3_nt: TGTGCCAGCAGAGGGCAGGGGGGTAATCAGCCCCAGCATTTT
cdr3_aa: CASRGQGGNQPQHF

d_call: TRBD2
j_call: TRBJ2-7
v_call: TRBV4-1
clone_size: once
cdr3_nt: TGCGCCAGCAGCCCCCCCCCTTTAAGCGGGAGAGACGAGCAGTACTTC
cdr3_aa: CASSPPPLSGRDEQYF

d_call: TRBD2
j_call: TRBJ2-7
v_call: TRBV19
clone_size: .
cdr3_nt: TGTGCCAGTAGTATAACTAGCGGCACTTACGAGCAGTACTTC
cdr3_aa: CASSITSGTYEQYF

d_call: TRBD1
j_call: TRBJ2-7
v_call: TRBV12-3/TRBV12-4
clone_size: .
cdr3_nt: TGTGCCAGCAGCCGGGACAGGGACTACGAGCAGTACTTC
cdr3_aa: CASSRDRDYEQYF

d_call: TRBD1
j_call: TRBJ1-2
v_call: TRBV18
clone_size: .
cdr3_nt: TGTGCCAGCTCACCCGGACAGGGTGAGGGCTACACCTTC
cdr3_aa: CASSPGQGEGYTF

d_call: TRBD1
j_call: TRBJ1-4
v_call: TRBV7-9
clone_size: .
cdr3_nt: TGTGCCAGCAGCTTTACGGACAGGGGTAATGAAAAACTGTTTTTT
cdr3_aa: CASSFTDRGNEKLFF

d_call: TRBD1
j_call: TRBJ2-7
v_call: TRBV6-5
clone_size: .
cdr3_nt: TGTGCCAGCAGGAAGAGCGGGACAGGGGGCGGCGAGCAGTACTTC
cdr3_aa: CASRKSGTGGGEQYF

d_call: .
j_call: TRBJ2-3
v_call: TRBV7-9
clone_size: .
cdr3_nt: TGTGCCAGCAGCCTACAGGTCACAGATACGCAGTATTTT
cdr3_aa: CASSLQVTDTQYF

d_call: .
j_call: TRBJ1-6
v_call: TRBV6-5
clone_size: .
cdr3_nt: TGTGCCAGCAGTTACCCCATGGTACAGGGAGATTCACCCCTCCACTTT
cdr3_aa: CASSYPMVQGDSPLHF

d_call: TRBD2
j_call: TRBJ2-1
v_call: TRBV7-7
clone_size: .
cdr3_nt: TGTGCCAGCAGCCCCGGGACTAGCGGGAGGGTTGAGCAGTTCTTC
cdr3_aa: CASSPGTSGRVEQFF

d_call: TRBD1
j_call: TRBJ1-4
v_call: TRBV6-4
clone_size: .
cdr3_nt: TGTGCCAGCAGTGACTCCCCGGGACAGCCTAATGAAAAACTGTTTTTT
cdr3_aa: CASSDSPGQPNEKLFF

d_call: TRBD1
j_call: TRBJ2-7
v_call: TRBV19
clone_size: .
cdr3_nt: TGTGCCAGTAGTAACTTCCCCGGGACAGGTGGCTACGAGCAGTACTTC
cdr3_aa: CASSNFPGTGGYEQYF

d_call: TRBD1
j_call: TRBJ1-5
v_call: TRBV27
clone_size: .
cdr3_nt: TGTGCCAGCAGTTTCACAGGGGGCAATCAGCCCCAGCATTTT
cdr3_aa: CASSFTGGNQPQHF

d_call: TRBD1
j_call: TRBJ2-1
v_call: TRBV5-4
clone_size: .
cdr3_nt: TGTGCCAGCAGCGTAGTCCCGGGACAGGGGAGGGGGGTCGATGAGCAGTTCTTC
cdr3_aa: CASSVVPGQGRGVDEQFF

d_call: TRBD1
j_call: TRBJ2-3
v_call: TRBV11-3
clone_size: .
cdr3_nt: TGTGCCAGCAGCCCGGGACAGGTCCTCCGAGATACGCAGTATTTT
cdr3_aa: CASSPGQVLRDTQYF

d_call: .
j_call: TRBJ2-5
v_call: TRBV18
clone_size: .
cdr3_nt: TGTGCCAGCTCACCACCTTCGATCTCCGGGATGTTAGAGACCCAGTACTTC
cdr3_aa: CASSPPSISGMLETQYF

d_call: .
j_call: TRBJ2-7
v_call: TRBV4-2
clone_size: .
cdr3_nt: TGTGCCAGCAGCAGGAGCGGGTCCGACTCCTACGAGCAGTACTTC
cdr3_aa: CASSRSGSDSYEQYF

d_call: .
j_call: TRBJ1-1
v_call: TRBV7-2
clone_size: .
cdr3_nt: TGTGCCAGCAGCTTACTCTTCGGCAGGGGGAACACTGAAGCTTTCTTT
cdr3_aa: CASSLLFGRGNTEAFF